The next 24 T cell receptor beta chains were all read from a single sample in a study of T cells in Graves' hyperthyroidism and ophthalmopathy. Template material for amplifying TCR beta CDR3 regions consisted of RNA transcripts. First-round RT-PCR with HTBI primers amplified the TCR CDR3 region. TCRdb reprocessed the multiplex PCR reads via MiXCR and lists one record per CDR3 protein. The data show 370,000 or so distinct CDR3 sequences, 15% to 17% seen once. Sequenced: blood. The receptors derive from a young woman with Graves' hyperthyroidism that later progressed to Graves' ophthalmopathy.

This chain's CDR3 is CASTIGTYNEQFF. The CDR3 DNA reads TGTGCCAGCACCATCGGGACCTACAATGAGCAGTTCTTC. V gene TRBV7-2 combines with J gene TRBJ2-1, with D perhaps matching TRBD2 (5 bases). Germline V gene lookup returns CDR1 SGHTA and CDR2 FQGNSA. Trimming took 7 bases from V and 2 from J, leaving 9 bases between them. This CDR3 has 13 residues.

The table lists this clonotype with many counts. The CDR3 DNA follows: TGTGCCAGCAGCGACGGATATGGCTACACCTTC. This codes for CASSDGYGYTF. V and J are TRBV7-2 and TRBJ1-2; D is unresolved. Per germline, CDR1 SGHTA and CDR2 FQGNSA. The V gene lost 5 bases and the J gene lost 5 bases, with 6 bases spanning the gap. CDR3 length: 11 residues.

This clonotype was counted ten times or more. The chain employs TRBV6-1 and TRBJ2-2; 8 nucleotides line up with TRBD2. From germline, CDR1 is MNHNS and CDR2 SASEGT. The CDR3 totals 16 residues. V gave up 5 bases and J gave up 3 bases; unmatched junction bases: 8. CDR3 sequence (DNA): TGTGCCAGCAGTTGGACTAGCCGAGTGGACACCGGGGAGCTGTTTTTT. Translated: CASSWTSRVDTGELFF.

This clonotype was counted at least ten times. The V gene is TRBV7-2, the J gene TRBJ1-3; D is undetermined. With 2 bases removed from V and 0 bases from J, the gap between germline ends came to 8 bases. Germline CDR1 and CDR2: SGHTA and FQGNSA. This CDR3 has 15 amino acids. CDR3 DNA sequence: TGTGCCAGCAGCTTAATGCCTAACTCTGGAAACACCATATATTTT. Translation: CASSLMPNSGNTIYF.

This clonotype occurred many times. This chain connects TRBV7-2 to TRBJ2-7; TRBD2 matches 9 bases. The V segment lost 5 bases and the J segment 0 bases; nucleotides outside the gene matches: 5. Germline V gene data show CDR1 as SGHTA and CDR2 as FQGNSA. CDR3 size: 15 residues. CDR3 protein: CASSPSGTISYEQYF. Written as DNA, the CDR3 is TGTGCCAGCAGCCCTAGCGGGACGATCTCCTACGAGCAGTACTTC.

Many counts were recorded for this clonotype. For the CDR3, the DNA is TGTGCCAGCAGTTTAGGGGGCGCAGGGCCCTACAATGAGCAGTTCTTC. This translates into CASSLGGAGPYNEQFF. The rearrangement links TRBV27 to TRBJ2-1, with D perhaps TRBD1 (6 bases). The germline V gene encodes CDR1 MNHEY and CDR2 SMNVEV (reference sequence). CDR3 length: 16 amino acids. The V end lost 2 bases, the J end lost 2 bases, and 13 bases lay between the germline ends.

To note about this clonotype: One junction end disagrees with the germline gene, perhaps due to a read error. The J gene is TRBJ2-1, the V gene TRBV7-7, with 16 nucleotides matching TRBD2. CDR1 is SSHAT and CDR2 is FNYEAQ in the germline V gene (reference sequence). This CDR3 comprises 16 residues. CDR3 region: CASSPGTSGRANEQFF. The CDR3 coding sequence is TGTGCTAGCAGCCCCGGGACTAGCGGGAGGGCCAATGAGCAGTTCTTC.

The chain recombines TRBV18 with TRBJ2-7, with D perhaps matching TRBD2 (5 bases). The CDR3 runs 13 residues. CDR1 and CDR2 (germline): KGHSH, LQKENI. V lost 2 bases to trimming and J lost 5 bases, with 10 bases between them. CDR3 sequence (DNA): TGTGCCAGCTCACCATGGGCGGGCGACGAGCAGTACTTC. Amino acids: CASSPWAGDEQYF. Combining the CDR3 with reference TRBV18 and TRBJ2-7 gives the whole variable domain NAGVMQNPRHLVRRRGQEARLRCSPMKGHSHVYWYRQLPEEGLKFMVYLQKENIIDESGMPKERFSAEFPKEGPSILRIQQVVRGDSAAYFCASSPWAGDEQYFGPGTRLTVT.

This clonotype was observed at least ten times. This chain joins TRBV6-1 and TRBJ2-7; tentatively, D is TRBD1 (5 bases). Germline lookup yields CDR1 MNHNS and CDR2 SASEGT. This CDR3 comprises 13 residues. With 5 bases removed from V and 3 bases from J, the gap between germline ends came to 11 bases. The CDR3 protein is CASSQGDYYEQYF. The CDR3 nucleotides are TGTGCCAGCAGTCAAGGGGATTACTACGAGCAGTACTTC.

This chain uses TRBV27 with TRBJ1-1; no firm D call. V dropped 0 bases and J dropped 1 base, with 9 bases sitting between them. This CDR3 is 15 amino acids long. In germline, CDR1 is MNHEY, CDR2 SMNVEV (reference sequence). This CDR3 is CASSLSMGGNTEAFF. The CDR3 bases are TGTGCCAGCAGTTTATCGATGGGCGGGAACACTGAAGCTTTCTTT.

This clonotype was counted many times. This chain links TRBV27 with TRBJ2-7; 13 nucleotides agree with TRBD2. This CDR3 is 15 amino acids long. V was clipped by 6 bases and J by 3 bases; unmatched bases: 5. In germline, CDR1 is MNHEY, CDR2 SMNVEV (reference sequence). CDR3 DNA: TGTGCCAGCAGATCTAGACTAGCGGGAGGCTACGAGCAGTACTTC. It is translated as CASRSRLAGGYEQYF.

This clonotype was recorded at least ten times. With a much larger clone just one base away, this may be a read error. V is TRBV7-9 and J is TRBJ2-7; D gene unclear. V was shortened by 1 base and J by 5 bases, with 3 bases between the two germline ends. The CDR3 has 11 residues. CDR1 SEHNR and CDR2 FQNEAQ come from the germline V gene (reference sequence). As DNA, the CDR3 is TGTGCCAGCAGCTTAGGGGACGAGCAGTACTTC. Translating gives CASSLGDEQYF.

This clonotype was found many times. An end of the junction does not agree with germline; a read error may underlie this. V usage is TRBV6-1 and J usage is TRBJ2-1; 9 nucleotides align to TRBD1. Germline V gene lookup returns CDR1 MNHNS and CDR2 SASEGT. The CDR3 is made up of 15 amino acids. The CDR3 loop is CANSWGQGRNNEQFF. In DNA, the CDR3 is TGTGCCAACAGTTGGGGACAGGGAAGGAACAATGAGCAGTTCTTC.

The chain uses TRBV15 and TRBJ2-7; D might be TRBD1 or TRBD2, each matching 6 bases. The V end was cut by 0 bases, the J end by 6 bases, with 12 bases between. Germline CDR1 is LNHNV and CDR2 is YYDKDF (reference sequence). The CDR3 contains 14 residues. DNA of the CDR3: TGTGCCACCAGCAGAGAGGTCAGGGGAGGCGAGCAGTACTTC. Translated: CATSREVRGGEQYF.

There are a few counts of this clonotype. The chain couples TRBV9 to TRBJ2-1; 8 positions agree with TRBD1. CDR1 and CDR2 from the germline V gene are SGDLS and YYNGEE. Unmatched junction bases numbered 4, after V lost 0 bases and J lost 8 bases. The CDR3 consists of 14 residues. The CDR3 region is CASSVGQGAYEQFF. Written as DNA, the CDR3 is TGTGCCAGCAGCGTAGGGCAGGGGGCCTATGAGCAGTTCTTC.

The V call is TRBV2, the J call TRBJ2-3; D possibly corresponds to TRBD2 (6 bases). The CDR3 sequence is 11 residues long. V was cut by 8 bases and J by 6 bases, with 9 bases left in between. CDR1 is SNHLY and CDR2 is FYNNEI in the germline V gene. CDR3 coding DNA: TGTGCCAGCCGGGGGTGGGATACGCAGTATTTT. This sequence encodes CASRGWDTQYF.

This clonotype was counted only a few times. V and J are TRBV10-2 and TRBJ2-7, with a weak D call TRBD1 (6 bases). The V and J ends lost 3 bases and 1 base respectively, with 13 bases between them. The CDR3 contains 15 residues. Germline V gene data show CDR1 as WSHSY and CDR2 as SAAADI. The CDR3 protein is CASSEGQGMSYEQYF. The CDR3 coding sequence is TGCGCCAGCAGTGAAGGGCAGGGGATGTCCTACGAGCAGTACTTC.

This clonotype was seen many times. The rearrangement links TRBV28 to TRBJ1-6; D might be TRBD1 (5 bases). Trimming shortened V by 7 bases and J by 2 bases, and 15 bases separated the two germline ends. The CDR3 runs 16 residues. Germline assignment: CDR1 MDHEN and CDR2 SYDVKM. This chain's CDR3 is CASTAGIRPYNSPLHF. The CDR3 DNA sequence: TGTGCCAGCACCGCAGGGATCCGGCCCTATAATTCACCCCTCCACTTT.

This clonotype was seen a handful of times. The chain employs TRBV14 and TRBJ1-6; D is undetermined. Germline V gene sequence: CDR1 SGHDN, CDR2 FVKESK. Trimming removed 0 bases at V and 5 bases at J, with 17 bases between. The CDR3 extends over 18 amino acids. This CDR3 reads CASSQEVGIPTDNSPLHF. CDR3 coding DNA: TGTGCCAGCAGCCAAGAGGTGGGGATACCGACTGATAATTCACCCCTCCACTTT.

This clonotype was seen ten or more times. V is TRBV10-3 and J is TRBJ2-1; D gene unclear. CDR1 ENHRY and CDR2 SYGVKD come from the germline V gene. Trimming removed 8 bases at V and 0 bases at J, with 11 bases between. The CDR3 is 14 residues long. The CDR3, as DNA: TGTGCCATCGGGCGGTCGAGCTCCTACAATGAGCAGTTCTTC. Amino acid sequence: CAIGRSSSYNEQFF.

This clonotype was seen repeatedly, ten times or more. This chain links TRBV6-2 or TRBV6-3 with TRBJ2-7; 9 positions match TRBD1. J gave up 0 bases and V 5 bases, and 8 bases lay outside the gene matches. The CDR3 length is 16 residues. Germline CDR1 MNHEY, CDR2 SVGEGT. CDR3 bases: TGTGCCAGCAGTCCCTCGGGACAGGGTACCTCCTACGAGCAGTACTTC. The encoded protein is CASSPSGQGTSYEQYF.

In its sample, this clonotype was seen many times. The chain uses TRBV27 and TRBJ2-3; weak D call: TRBD1 (5 bases). The ends were cut back, 7 bases at V and 0 bases at J, with 14 bases in the middle. Germline loops: CDR1 MNHEY, CDR2 SMNVEV (reference sequence). The CDR3 runs 15 residues. CDR3 sequence: CASMIQGGSTDTQYF. Written as DNA, the CDR3 is TGTGCCAGCATGATCCAGGGCGGAAGCACAGATACGCAGTATTTT.

This clonotype was counted many times. The V call is TRBV12-3 or TRBV12-4, the J call TRBJ2-5, with TRBD2 matching over 10 bases. V trimming: 3 bases; J trimming: 2 bases; junction bases outside the gene matches: 9. The CDR3 length is 17 residues. The CDR3 here is CASSFGGWTSGQETQYF. As DNA, the CDR3 is TGTGCCAGCAGTTTCGGGGGTTGGACTAGCGGACAAGAGACCCAGTACTTC.

This clonotype has at least ten counts. The gene calls are TRBV11-2 and TRBJ1-3; D uncertain. Trimming took off 5 bases at V and 4 bases at J, with 12 bases between the two ends. The CDR3 has 14 amino acids. Germline-derived CDR1 and CDR2 are SGHAT and FQNNGV. Here the CDR3 reads CASSPHSPGNTIYF. Here the CDR3 DNA reads TGTGCCAGCAGCCCCCACTCTCCAGGAAACACCATATATTTT.